Below are 29 T cell receptor beta chains sequenced from a single sample in a study of blood T cells in healthy people across ages (dated by TCRdb to between 2015 and 2016). To prepare the library, 5' RACE was applied. Reads for this sample came from an Illumina HiSeq 2500. A second about 7 to 11 cycle PCR used a sample-barcoded 5' primer and a J-beta primer mix. Clones were called with MiXCR by TCRdb after fastp trimmed the public reads at Q25, and only in-frame beta chains were retained. Each CDR3 protein appears once, grouped with its most common genes and DNA. The sample data list almost 800,000 distinct CDR3 sequences, and 58% of these were observed just once. Roughly 20% of the sample lies in the top ten. The sequenced sample consisted of blood. The receptors come from a man under 40 in good health.

The J gene is TRBJ2-4, the V gene TRBV11-2; D is possibly TRBD1 (5 bases). CDR1 SGHAT and CDR2 FQNNGV come from the germline V gene. The CDR3 loop spans 15 amino acids. The V gene lost 4 bases and the J gene lost 3 bases, with 13 bases spanning the gap. CDR3 DNA sequence: TGTGCCAGCAGCTCGCGACAGAGTGGCAAAAACATTCAGTACTTC. Encoded protein: CASSSRQSGKNIQYF.

The chain uses TRBV25-1 and TRBJ2-7; D gene ambiguous. Trimming pared 5 bases from V and 3 bases from J, leaving 17 bases between. This CDR3 spans 15 amino acids. The germline V gene has CDR1 MGHDK and CDR2 SYGVNS. CDR3 loop: CASSSFGDGYYEQYF. DNA for the CDR3: TGTGCCAGCAGTTCTTTTGGCGACGGATACTACGAGCAGTACTTC.

This clonotype was seen once. This chain connects TRBV4-1 to TRBJ2-3, with D possibly being TRBD1 (6 bases). V shed 1 base and J shed 2 bases, with 16 bases lying between them. CDR3 size: 17 residues. Germline V CDR1 and CDR2: MGHRA, YSYEKL. DNA for the CDR3: TGCGCCAGCAGCCAAGGGGGCGAGGGGGATTCCACAGATACGCAGTATTTT. Encoded protein: CASSQGGEGDSTDTQYF.

This clonotype was seen more than once but under ten times. The V call is TRBV29-1, the J call TRBJ2-7, with a weak D call TRBD2 (5 bases). This CDR3 is built from 10 residues. Germline V lookup: CDR1 SQVTM, CDR2 ANQGSEA. V dropped 4 bases and J dropped 8 bases, with 9 bases sitting between them. This CDR3 reads CSVVREKQYF. DNA of the CDR3: TGCAGCGTTGTTAGGGAGAAGCAGTACTTC.

The chain recombines TRBV20-1 with TRBJ2-3; D is uncertain. CDR1 is DFQATT and CDR2 is SNEGSKA in the germline V gene (reference sequence). Trimming shortened V by 4 bases and J by 5 bases, and 19 bases separated the two germline ends. The CDR3 is made up of 15 amino acids. The CDR3 here is CSAIISGEGLDTQYF. The CDR3 nucleotides read TGCAGTGCTATTATAAGTGGGGAAGGGCTAGATACGCAGTATTTT.

J is TRBJ2-3 and V is TRBV12-3 or TRBV12-4; the D is unclear. This CDR3 is 14 amino acids long. Trimming pared 2 bases from V and 2 bases from J, leaving 8 bases between. The CDR3 loop is CASSLSQATDTQYF. The CDR3 region has the DNA TGTGCCAGCAGTTTAAGCCAGGCCACAGATACGCAGTATTTT.

This clonotype was counted ten times or more. This sequence joins TRBV27 and TRBJ2-7, with 8 bases lining up with TRBD2. The V and J ends lost 7 bases and 3 bases, in that order; junction bases with no gene match: 8. The CDR3 covers 14 residues. Germline V gene lookup returns CDR1 MNHEY and CDR2 SMNVEV (reference sequence). CDR3 DNA sequence: TGTGCCAGCACACTTAGCGGGACTCACTACGAGCAGTACTTC. This encodes CASTLSGTHYEQYF.

On this clonotype: Mismatch with germline at one junction end may stem from a read error. The V gene is TRBV10-3, the J gene TRBJ2-5, with 13 bases that match TRBD2. Germline V gene data show CDR1 as ENHRY and CDR2 as SYGVKD. The CDR3 is 14 residues long. In DNA, the CDR3 is TGCGCCATCAGTGGAGGACTAGCGGGGGATACCCAGTACTTC. Its protein product is CAISGGLAGDTQYF.

The chain uses TRBV5-1 and TRBJ2-5, with 7 nucleotides matching TRBD1. Losses at the gene ends were 4 bases for V and 4 bases for J; bases not matched to a gene: 10. The CDR3 sequence is 15 residues long. CDR1 is SGHRS and CDR2 is YFSETQ in the germline V gene. The CDR3: CASSPAPTGSETQYF. CDR3 coding DNA: TGCGCCAGCAGCCCAGCACCGACAGGGTCAGAGACCCAGTACTTC.

This clonotype was found a few times. CDR3 DNA: TGTGCCAGCAGCTTACAGGGTGGAGTAAATGAGCAGTTCTTC. This encodes CASSLQGGVNEQFF. J is TRBJ2-1 and V is TRBV7-2; D may be TRBD1 (5 bases). Trimming removed 2 bases at V and 7 bases at J, with 12 bases between. The CDR3 sequence is 14 residues long. From germline, CDR1 is SGHTA and CDR2 FQGNSA.

There are a few counts of this clonotype. The rearrangement links TRBV29-1 to TRBJ2-1, with 11 bases identical to TRBD1. CDR3 length equals 13 residues. The germline V gene encodes CDR1 SQVTM and CDR2 ANQGSEA. CDR3 bases: TGCAGTGCTTCCGGGACAGGGGGAAATGAGCAGTTCTTC. Protein sequence: CSASGTGGNEQFF.

The gene calls are TRBV6-2 or TRBV6-3 and TRBJ1-2; 8 positions agree with TRBD1. J lost 8 bases, V lost 2 bases, and 13 bases had no gene match. The CDR3 totals 16 residues. Per the germline V gene, CDR1 is MNHEY and CDR2 is SVGEGT. The CDR3 DNA reads TGTGCCAGCAGTTACCTTTCACCCACAGGGGGAGGAGGCTACACCTTC. Translated, it gives CASSYLSPTGGGGYTF.

This clonotype was seen more than once but under ten times. The rearrangement links TRBV29-1 to TRBJ2-7, with D unclear. With 7 bases removed from V and 3 bases from J, the gap between germline ends came to 10 bases. Germline V gives CDR1 SQVTM, CDR2 ANQGSEA. The CDR3 is 11 amino acids. The CDR3 here is CSGRVGYEQYF. DNA for the CDR3: TGCAGCGGCCGCGTGGGCTACGAGCAGTACTTC.

This chain connects TRBV29-1 to TRBJ2-1; weak D call: TRBD2 (6 bases). This CDR3 is 13 amino acids long. The germline CDR1 and CDR2 sequences are SQVTM and ANQGSEA. The V end was cut by 4 bases, the J end by 2 bases, with 9 bases between. The CDR3 DNA follows: TGCAGCGTTGGGGGCGGGACCTACAATGAGCAGTTCTTC. It yields the protein CSVGGGTYNEQFF.

This clonotype was counted between two and nine times. The rearrangement joins TRBV5-1 to TRBJ2-3; D remains ambiguous. CDR3 length: 14 amino acids. Germline CDR1 SGHRS, CDR2 YFSETQ. The V end lost 2 bases, the J end lost 4 bases, and 11 bases lay between the germline ends. CDR3 DNA sequence: TGCGCCAGCAGCTTTCCGGACCGTCCAGATACGCAGTATTTT. Residues: CASSFPDRPDTQYF.

The gene calls are TRBV9 and TRBJ1-2, with D unresolved. The CDR3 is 12 amino acids. Trimming took off 0 bases at V and 8 bases at J, with 8 bases between the two ends. Germline loops: CDR1 SGDLS, CDR2 YYNGEE. CDR3 amino acids: CASSVGVGGYTF. As DNA, the CDR3 is TGTGCCAGCAGCGTAGGAGTAGGGGGCTACACCTTC.

The rearrangement links TRBV20-1 to TRBJ1-5; D call uncertain. CDR1 DFQATT and CDR2 SNEGSKA come from the germline V gene (reference sequence). V was shortened by 5 bases and J by 2 bases, with 13 bases between the two germline ends. The CDR3 has 14 amino acids. The CDR3 loop is CSAYIPGGNQPQHF. CDR3 bases: TGCAGTGCTTACATCCCCGGGGGCAATCAGCCCCAGCATTTT.

The CDR3 nucleotides are TGTGCCAGCAGCTCTCCGGAACGCCGCCCGGGTCAGCCCCAGCATTTT. This gives the protein CASSSPERRPGQPQHF. This chain links TRBV7-2 with TRBJ1-5; D call uncertain. Germline loops: CDR1 SGHTA, CDR2 FQGNSA. This CDR3 region has 16 residues. The V gene lost 4 bases and the J gene lost 6 bases, with 19 bases spanning the gap.

V usage is TRBV11-1 and J usage is TRBJ2-5; maybe TRBD1 (6 bases). Trimming shortened V by 5 bases and J by 4 bases, and 14 bases separated the two germline ends. The CDR3 runs to 14 residues. Germline V gene sequence: CDR1 SGHAT, CDR2 FQDESV (reference sequence). CDR3 residues: CASSLDRTGETQYF. DNA of the CDR3: TGTGCCAGCAGCCTTGACAGGACGGGAGAGACCCAGTACTTC.

This clonotype was recorded a few times. The rearrangement links TRBV20-1 to TRBJ1-6, with D unresolved. The CDR3 loop spans 17 amino acids. In germline, CDR1 is DFQATT, CDR2 SNEGSKA (reference sequence). V lost 0 bases and J 0 bases, leaving 12 bases between the germline ends. The CDR3 DNA follows: TGCAGTGCTAGAGATTTTCAGGAGAGCTCCTATAATTCACCCCTCCACTTT. Its translation is CSARDFQESSYNSPLHF.

This clonotype was found a few times. The chain recombines TRBV10-3 with TRBJ2-1, with TRBD1 matching over 8 bases. The CDR3 has 14 amino acids. Trimming at V came to 2 bases and at J to 7 bases, leaving 4 bases not matched to a gene. Germline values: CDR1 ENHRY, CDR2 SYGVKD. The CDR3 region has the DNA TGTGCCATCAGTGAGGGACAGGGCAGTAATGAGCAGTTCTTC. Residues: CAISEGQGSNEQFF.

Only a few counts were recorded for this clonotype. V usage is TRBV4-2 and J usage is TRBJ2-1; 11 bases are shared with TRBD2. The CDR3 has 16 residues. With V trimmed by 1 base and J by 6 bases, 5 bases remained unmatched. The germline CDR1 and CDR2 sequences are LGHNA and YNFKEQ. The CDR3 nucleotides read TGTGCCAGCAGCCAAGCGGTAGCGGGAGGGCTCAATGAGCAGTTCTTC. Its protein is CASSQAVAGGLNEQFF.

About this clonotype itself: With a much larger clone just one base away, this may be a read error. The V gene is TRBV18, the J gene TRBJ2-5, with no clear D. Germline V gene lookup returns CDR1 KGHSH and CDR2 LQKENI. The CDR3 is 13 residues long. This CDR3 reads CVSSKEREETQYF. The CDR3, as DNA: TGTGTCAGCTCGAAGGAAAGGGAAGAGACCCAGTACTTC.

This clonotype was found a few times. In DNA form, the CDR3 reads TGTGCCAGCAGCCCTTCCAGTCGAGGCGTCGGTAGAGAGACCCAGTACTTC. Amino acids: CASSPSSRGVGRETQYF. The V gene is TRBV4-2, the J gene TRBJ2-5, with D unresolved. This CDR3 has 17 amino acids. CDR1 and CDR2 from the germline V gene are LGHNA and YNFKEQ. V lost 4 bases and J lost 4, with 22 bases in between.

The chain combines TRBV28 with TRBJ2-2, with 7 positions matching TRBD2. This CDR3 spans 14 amino acids. The junction had 8 bases not matched to a gene; V was cut back by 4 bases and J by 9 bases. Germline V gene data show CDR1 as MDHEN and CDR2 as SYDVKM. CDR3 sequence reads: CASSSPGLVRELFF. The CDR3 nucleotides read TGTGCCAGCAGTTCCCCCGGACTAGTGCGGGAGCTGTTTTTT.

Regarding this clonotype: A read error is possible here, since a much larger clone lies one base away. The chain joins TRBV28 to TRBJ2-7, with D maybe TRBD1 (5 bases). CDR1 and CDR2 from the germline V gene are MDHEN and SYDVKM. The length of the CDR3 is 15 residues. Trimming took off 3 bases at V and 3 bases at J, with 15 bases between the two ends. DNA for the CDR3: TGTGCCAGCAGTTTGTCGACAGCCCCATTCTACGAGCAGTACTTC. It yields the protein CASSLSTAPFYEQYF. The full variable domain, completed using reference TRBV28 and TRBJ2-7, is DVKVTQSSRYLVKRTGEKVFLECVQDMDHENMFWYRQDPGLGLRLIYFSYDVKMKEKGDIPEGYSVSREKKERFSLILESASTNQTSMYLCASSLSTAPFYEQYFGPGTRLTVT.

The V call is TRBV18, the J call TRBJ2-4; 10 bases match TRBD1. The ends lost 2 bases at V and 4 bases at J; junction bases unmatched: 5. CDR3 length: 16 amino acids. Germline assignment: CDR1 KGHSH and CDR2 LQKENI. The CDR3 coding sequence is TGTGCCAGCTCACCAAGTTCGGACAGGGGGAAAAACATTCAGTACTTC. Protein product: CASSPSSDRGKNIQYF.

This clonotype was detected a few times. The chain carries TRBV4-2 and TRBJ2-7; no firm D call. Trimming took 0 bases from V and 3 from J, leaving 9 bases between them. The CDR3 is 14 amino acids. Germline CDR1 is LGHNA and CDR2 is YNFKEQ. CDR3 sequence: CASSQDTRNYEQYF. The CDR3, as DNA: TGTGCCAGCAGCCAAGATACTCGAAACTACGAGCAGTACTTC.

In the case of this clonotype: Just one base apart from a much larger clone, this may be a read error. V is TRBV20-1 and J is TRBJ2-1; the match to TRBD2 covers 7 bases. CDR1 DFQATT and CDR2 SNEGSKA come from the germline V gene (reference sequence). The CDR3 is 13 residues long. V shed 4 bases, J shed 13 bases, and the junction held 13 bases outside the gene matches. CDR3 sequence reads: CSANRLARETQFF. The CDR3 nucleotides read TGCAGTGCTAACCGACTAGCCCGAGAGACCCAGTTCTTC.